This record covers a single TCR beta chain. The assay was immunoSEQ multiplex PCR, and TCRdb's table has in-frame clones only and misses some. Seen here are fewer than 300,000 clones, around 81% observed once, and the top ten hold 15% to 18%. In germline, CDR1 is MGHRA, CDR2 YSYEKL. This CDR3 is 14 amino acids long. J lost 11 bases, V lost 1 base, and 7 bases had no gene match. The record originates from a study of blood T cell repertoires in COVID-19. About the study: T cells, B-cell-depleted T cells, or PBMCs provided the cDNA or gDNA that served as material.

Seattle cases were enrolled at active infection and followed longitudinally. This chain joins TRBV4-1 and TRBJ2-5; TRBD1 matches at 10 bases. The source material was peripheral blood. The TCR comes from a person between 65 and 79 years old with COVID-19, enrolled during active disease. The CDR3 bases are TGCGCCAGCAGCCAAGGACAGGGGGCAAGGTCGCAGTACTTC. Amino acids: CASSQGQGARSQYF.